Below, one T cell receptor (beta chain) is given with its context. The sample is drawn from a study of cytomegalovirus exposure and HLA in healthy donors. CDR3 length equals 15 residues. CDR1 MNHEY and CDR2 SVGAGI come from the germline V gene. With 60 Vbeta and 13 Jbeta primers, the PCR was carried out. Some clones are missing from TCRdb's copy, which holds only in-frame ones; the method was immunoSEQ multiplex PCR. The repertoire includes over 100,000 clones, about 74% of them detected once, and about 7.3% sits in the top ten. This chain links TRBV6-5 with TRBJ2-5; perhaps TRBD1 as D (6 bases). The J call may be wrong; the DNA end is better matched by TRBJ2-7. The sequenced sample consisted of PBMCs. The clonotype was recovered from a male donor in good health and CMV-seronegative. This CDR3 is CASRAGTTISYEQYF. DNA for the CDR3: TGTGCCAGCAGGGCCGGGACAACGATCTCCTACGAGCAGTACTTC.